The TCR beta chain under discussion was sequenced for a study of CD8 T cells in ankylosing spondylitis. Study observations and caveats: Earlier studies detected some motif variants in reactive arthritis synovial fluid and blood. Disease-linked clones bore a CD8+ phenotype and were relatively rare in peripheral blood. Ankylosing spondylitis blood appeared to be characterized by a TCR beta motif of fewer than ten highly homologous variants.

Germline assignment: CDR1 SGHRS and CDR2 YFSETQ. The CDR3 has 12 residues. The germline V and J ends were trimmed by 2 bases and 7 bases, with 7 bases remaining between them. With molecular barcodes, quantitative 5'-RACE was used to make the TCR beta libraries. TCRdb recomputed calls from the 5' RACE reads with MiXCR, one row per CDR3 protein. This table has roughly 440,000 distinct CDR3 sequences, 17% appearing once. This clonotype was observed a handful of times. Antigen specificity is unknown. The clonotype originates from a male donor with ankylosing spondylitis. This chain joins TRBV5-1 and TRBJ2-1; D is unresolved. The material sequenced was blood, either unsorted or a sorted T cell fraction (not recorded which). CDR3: CASSFDQNEQFF. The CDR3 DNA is TGCGCCAGCAGCTTCGACCAAAATGAGCAGTTCTTC. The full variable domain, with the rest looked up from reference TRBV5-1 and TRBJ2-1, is KAGVTQTPRYLIKTRGQQVTLSCSPISGHRSVSWYQQTPGQGLQFLFEYFSETQRNKGNFPGRFSGRQFSNSRSEMNVSTLELGDSALYLCASSFDQNEQFFGPGTRLTVL.